This T cell receptor (beta chain) was documented in a study of blood T cell repertoires in COVID-19. Overall study context: Samples of COVID-19 (acute and convalescent) were obtained from the United States, Italy and Spain. PBMCs, B-cell-depleted T cells, or T cells provided the cDNA or gDNA that made up the material.

In the original processing: The assay estimated nucleated cells by amplifying reference gene primers. The protocol was immunoSEQ multiplex PCR, while the TCRdb copy is restricted to in-frame clones and leaves out a portion. D and trimming come from the DNA, and the V and J calls and clone size come from that table. This sample has nearly 200,000 clones, with approximately 84% found just once. Germline assignment: CDR1 DFQATT and CDR2 SNEGSKA (reference sequence). The CDR3 is made up of 14 amino acids. Trimming shortened V by 3 bases and J by 4 bases, and 13 bases separated the two germline ends. The specimen sequenced was peripheral blood. This receptor was obtained from a human donor with acute or convalescent COVID-19. The donor label of this sample is uncertain. The V and J genes are TRBV20-1 and TRBJ1-5, with D possibly TRBD1 on 5 matching bases. CDR3 bases: TGCAGTGCTAGTCTTCGGCAGGGTAATCAGCCCCAGCATTTT. Its translation is CSASLRQGNQPQHF.